The source of this T cell receptor beta chain is a study of monozygotic twins with inflammatory bowel disease. Making cDNA involved eight separate reactions per sample. Each CDR3 protein gets one entry in TCRdb, which reprocessed the 5' RACE reads and gives no DNA. Its table lists 200,000 to 250,000 distinct CDR3 sequences. Germline CDR1 reads MNHEY; CDR2 reads SVGAGI. This CDR3 is 15 amino acids long. Sequencing used blood. The chain combines TRBV6-5 with TRBJ2-5; no DNA is available, so the TRBD1 call from TCRdb remains unchecked. The TCR sequence derives from a human donor with ulcerative colitis or Crohn's disease, or a healthy co-twin of an affected twin (not recorded which). The CDR3 protein is CASSYRDRPQETQYF.